These 23 T cell receptor beta chains share one sample of origin, sequenced in a study of early stage breast cancer tumors. This table comes from immunoSEQ multiplex PCR, and its TCRdb copy is limited to in-frame clones, with some not included. The sample lists 65,000 to 75,000 clones, 75% to 90% occurring once. Material: blood. All receptors derive from a person aged 40 to 49 with breast cancer.

In its sample, this clone was seen once. The CDR3, as DNA: TGTGCCAGCAGTTCTGGTCCAAGACCCTATGGCTACACCTTC. Protein sequence: CASSSGPRPYGYTF. The chain has TRBV28 and TRBJ1-2, with D unclear. The CDR3 has 14 residues. CDR1 is MDHEN and CDR2 is SYDVKM in the germline V gene. V lost 4 bases, J lost 4 bases, and 13 bases lay in between.

The chain is built from TRBV29-1 and TRBJ2-1, with 10 bases aligning to TRBD1. V shed 6 bases and J 7 bases; nucleotides not matched to a gene: 12. The CDR3 has 15 amino acids. Germline-derived CDR1 and CDR2 are SQVTM and ANQGSEA. CDR3 loop: CSVASPTGGKNEQFF. The DNA for the CDR3 is TGCAGCGTCGCTTCCCCGACAGGGGGCAAGAATGAGCAGTTCTTC.

This clone was counted only a few times. The gene calls are TRBV7-3 and TRBJ2-5; maybe TRBD1 (6 bases). Germline V lookup: CDR1 SGHTA, CDR2 FQGTGA. The CDR3 extends over 17 amino acids. V shed 0 bases and J shed 3 bases, with 17 bases lying between them. Here the CDR3 reads CASSLTYPGGGEETQYF. In DNA form, the CDR3 reads TGTGCCAGCAGCTTAACGTACCCGGGTGGGGGCGAAGAGACCCAGTACTTC.

V and J are TRBV7-9 and TRBJ1-4, with 11 bases identical to TRBD1. The germline CDR1 and CDR2 sequences are SEHNR and FQNEAQ (reference sequence). The length of the CDR3 is 14 residues. After removal of 5 bases from V and 8 bases from J, the junction contained 4 bases not matched to a gene. The CDR3, as DNA: TGTGCCAGCAGCAGGGACAGGGGGTCGGAAAAACTGTTTTTT. It specifies CASSRDRGSEKLFF.

The chain is built from TRBV5-4 and TRBJ2-7; no reliable D call. The V gene lost 4 bases and the J gene lost 4 bases, with 9 bases spanning the gap. CDR3 length: 12 residues. Germline V gives CDR1 SGHNT, CDR2 YYREEE (reference sequence). CDR3 sequence: CASSRPRYEQYF. In nucleotides, the CDR3 is TGTGCCAGCAGCCGACCCCGGTACGAGCAGTACTTC.

This chain uses TRBV6-5 with TRBJ2-5; D remains unclear. The CDR3 loop spans 11 amino acids. Trimming took off 7 bases at V and 4 bases at J, with 7 bases between the two ends. Germline-derived CDR1 and CDR2 are MNHEY and SVGAGI. The CDR3 DNA sequence: TGTGCCAGCACCACGGGAGAGACCCAGTACTTC. This codes for CASTTGETQYF.

The V and J genes are TRBV10-3 and TRBJ2-1, with a tentative D call TRBD1 (5 bases). Germline assignment: CDR1 ENHRY and CDR2 SYGVKD. With 3 bases removed from V and 2 bases from J, the gap between germline ends came to 8 bases. The CDR3 is 14 amino acids. CDR3 in DNA: TGTGCCATCAGTGACGACAGTGCCTACAATGAGCAGTTCTTC. Encoded protein: CAISDDSAYNEQFF.

In its sample, this clone was seen a few times. The V and J genes are TRBV6-1 and TRBJ2-7; 8 positions agree with TRBD2. Germline V gene lookup returns CDR1 MNHNS and CDR2 SASEGT. The CDR3 runs to 13 residues. The V and J ends lost 0 bases and 6 bases, in that order; junction bases with no gene match: 1. CDR3 loop: CASSEALAGEQYF. The CDR3 nucleotides are TGTGCCAGCAGTGAAGCTCTAGCGGGCGAGCAGTACTTC.

This clone was observed a handful of times. The CDR3 DNA reads TGTGCCAGCAGCTTAACACCAGGGGTTCCTGGAAAAAACATTCAGTACTTC. The encoded protein is CASSLTPGVPGKNIQYF. The chain combines TRBV7-6 with TRBJ2-4, with D perhaps TRBD1 (6 bases). V was pared by 2 bases and J by 4 bases, with 18 bases between. The CDR3 runs 17 residues. CDR1 SGHVS and CDR2 FNYEAQ come from the germline V gene.

The rearrangement joins TRBV11-1 to TRBJ2-3; D is ambiguous. The CDR3 runs 13 residues. Germline V gene sequence: CDR1 SGHAT, CDR2 FQDESV (reference sequence). V was pared by 5 bases and J by 2 bases, with 8 bases between. The chain's CDR3 is CASSPSYTDTQYF. CDR3 DNA: TGTGCCAGCAGCCCCTCTTACACAGATACGCAGTATTTT.

The rearrangement uses TRBV6-6 and TRBJ1-3; D not resolved. The germline V gene encodes CDR1 MNHNY and CDR2 SVGAGI (reference sequence). V was trimmed by 2 bases and J by 0 bases, leaving 8 bases between them. This CDR3 has 15 amino acids. The CDR3 spells CASSYDSISGNTIYF. Written as DNA, the CDR3 is TGTGCCAGCAGTTACGACTCTATCTCTGGAAACACCATATATTTT.

This clone came up once. The chain joins TRBV7-8 to TRBJ1-2; 8 nucleotides match TRBD1. Germline V lookup: CDR1 SGHVS, CDR2 FQNEAQ. J was trimmed by 6 bases and V by 0 bases; bases with no gene match: 18. There are 19 residues in the CDR3. The CDR3, as DNA: TGTGCCAGCAGCTTAGCCCCCTCCTCCGGATCAGGGGGCGCAGATGGCTACACCTTC. Its translation: CASSLAPSSGSGGADGYTF. The variable domain in full, with the rest retrieved from reference TRBV7-8 and TRBJ1-2, is GAGVSQSPRYKVAKRGQDVALRCDPISGHVSLFWYQQALGQGPEFLTYFQNEAQLDKSGLPSDRFFAERPEGSVSTLKIQRTQQEDSAVYLCASSLAPSSGSGGADGYTFGSGTRLTVV.

The chain has TRBV5-3 and TRBJ1-2; no reliable D call. TRBV5-3 is an ORF, and what it does is uncertain. The CDR3 runs 13 residues. V was clipped by 4 bases and J by 6 bases, with 13 bases between them. In nucleotides, the CDR3 is TGTGCCAGAAGCGAAGACGGGCTAGATGGCTACACCTTC. This sequence encodes CARSEDGLDGYTF.

The chain links TRBV6-1 to TRBJ1-2; the D gene is possibly TRBD1 (5 bases). Germline-derived CDR1 and CDR2 are MNHNS and SASEGT. Trimming took off 3 bases at V and 7 bases at J, with 9 bases between the two ends. This CDR3 is 12 amino acids long. CDR3 bases: TGTGCCAGCAGTGACAGGGTCGGTGGCTACACCTTC. It translates to CASSDRVGGYTF.

The chain is built from TRBV10-2 and TRBJ1-3, with D possibly TRBD1 on 6 matching bases. Between the trimmed V and J ends, which lost 0 bases and 3 bases, there was a span of 12 bases. The CDR3 length is 16 residues. Germline values: CDR1 WSHSY, CDR2 SAAADI. CDR3 residues: CASSESGGADGNTIYF. The CDR3 DNA sequence: TGCGCCAGCAGTGAGTCCGGGGGCGCCGATGGAAACACCATATATTTT.

The chain employs TRBV2 and TRBJ2-3; TRBD2 matches 15 bases. The germline CDR1 and CDR2 sequences are SNHLY and FYNNEI. The CDR3 has 16 residues. CDR3 sequence reads: CAEGLAGGGITDTQYF. CDR3 coding DNA: TGTGCGGAGGGACTAGCGGGGGGTGGGATCACAGATACGCAGTATTTT.

V usage is TRBV18 and J usage is TRBJ2-5, with D tentatively TRBD2 (6 bases). Deletions cut 2 bases from V and 5 bases from J, with 12 bases between. Per germline, CDR1 KGHSH and CDR2 LQKENI. The CDR3 loop spans 14 amino acids. The CDR3 coding sequence is TGTGCCAGCTCACCAGCCGGGGGTGAGGAGACCCAGTACTTC. Translation gives CASSPAGGEETQYF.

The gene calls are TRBV2 and TRBJ1-2; D is possibly TRBD1 (5 bases). This CDR3 is built from 12 residues. Trimming removed 7 bases at V and 7 bases at J, with 13 bases between. Germline CDR1 is SNHLY and CDR2 is FYNNEI. The CDR3 here is CASTSQGFGYTF. In DNA form, the CDR3 reads TGTGCCAGCACCAGTCAGGGATTTGGCTACACCTTC.

The CDR3 here is CASSPKRSGNEQFF. The CDR3 region has the DNA TGTGCCAGCAGCCCAAAGCGGTCTGGGAATGAGCAGTTCTTC. The rearrangement uses TRBV2 and TRBJ2-1; a weak D match, TRBD2 (5 bases). Germline lookup yields CDR1 SNHLY and CDR2 FYNNEI. V lost 6 bases to trimming and J lost 7 bases, with 16 bases between them. The CDR3 runs 14 residues.

The chain combines TRBV7-9 with TRBJ1-4; D not resolved. V dropped 4 bases and J dropped 11 bases, with 11 bases sitting between them. Germline CDR1 is SEHNR and CDR2 is FQNEAQ (reference sequence). CDR3 length: 12 amino acids. The CDR3 DNA is TGTGCCAGCAGCTCTATGGCGGTCAAACTGTTTTTT. This gives the protein CASSSMAVKLFF.

The chain combines TRBV6-1 with TRBJ1-1; 7 bases line up with TRBD1. Unmatched junction bases numbered 8, after V lost 4 bases and J lost 6 bases. Germline CDR1 reads MNHNS; CDR2 reads SASEGT. The CDR3 covers 14 residues. CDR3 nucleotides: TGTGCCAGCAGTGCCAGGGGGAAGTTGGCTGAAGCTTTCTTT. Its protein product is CASSARGKLAEAFF.

CDR3 sequence (DNA): TGTGCCAGCAGCTTGCGGACTAGCGACTACGAGCAGTACTTC. It encodes CASSLRTSDYEQYF. The gene calls are TRBV5-6 and TRBJ2-7, with 9 bases matching TRBD2. This CDR3 region has 14 residues. Per the germline V gene, CDR1 is SGHDT and CDR2 is YYEEEE. The ends lost 1 base at V and 3 bases at J; junction bases unmatched: 2. The variable domain in full, with the rest retrieved from reference TRBV5-6 and TRBJ2-7, is DAGVTQSPTHLIKTRGQQVTLRCSPKSGHDTVSWYQQALGQGPQFIFQYYEEEERQRGNFPDRFSGHQFPNYSSELNVNALLLGDSALYLCASSLRTSDYEQYFGPGTRLTVT.

The chain joins TRBV4-1 to TRBJ2-4; 9 bases agree with TRBD2. This CDR3 has 18 amino acids. CDR1 is MGHRA and CDR2 is YSYEKL in the germline V gene. With 4 bases clipped from V and 0 bases from J, the junction kept 10 bases outside the gene matches. CDR3 sequence (DNA): TGCGCCAGCAGCCCTTTAGGGGTAGCGGGAGTAGCCAAAAACATTCAGTACTTC. Amino acids: CASSPLGVAGVAKNIQYF.